This record concerns one T cell receptor (beta chain) sequence. The data were obtained in a study of blood T cell repertoires in COVID-19. Background on the study: From the United States, Italy and Spain came samples of acute and convalescent COVID-19. In each case, the material was cDNA or gDNA derived from T cells, B-cell-depleted T cells, or PBMCs.

Produced via immunoSEQ multiplex PCR; TCRdb's table is partial and in-frame only. The table has more than 120,000 clones, approximately 90% seen once; the top ten hold approximately 0.98%. The CDR3 contains 16 residues. Sequenced sample: peripheral blood. The chain is built from TRBV21-1 and TRBJ1-5; the table gives TRBD1 as D, unverified against the DNA. TRBV21-1 counts as a pseudogene. The source is a woman aged 45-65 years with acute or convalescent COVID-19. Here the CDR3 reads CASSKSQTGGGQPQHF. The CDR3 region has the DNA TGTGCCAGCAGCAAAAGTCAGACAGGGGGCGGCCAGCCCCAGCATTTT.